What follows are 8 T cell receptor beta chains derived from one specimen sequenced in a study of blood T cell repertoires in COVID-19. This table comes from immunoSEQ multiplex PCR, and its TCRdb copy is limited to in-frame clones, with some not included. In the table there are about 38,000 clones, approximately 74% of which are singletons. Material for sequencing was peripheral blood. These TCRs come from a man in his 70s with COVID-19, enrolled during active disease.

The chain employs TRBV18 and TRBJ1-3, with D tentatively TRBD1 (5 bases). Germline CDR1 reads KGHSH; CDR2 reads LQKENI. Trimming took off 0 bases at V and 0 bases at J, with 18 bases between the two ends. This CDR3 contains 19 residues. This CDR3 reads CASSPPMSAGQISGNTIYF. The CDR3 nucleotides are TGTGCCAGCTCACCACCGATGTCAGCAGGACAAATCTCTGGAAACACCATATATTTT.

The CDR3 reads CASSYEGGTQYF. The CDR3 DNA reads as TGTGCCAGCAGCTACGAGGGGGGGACGCAGTATTTT. The chain links TRBV7-7 to TRBJ2-3, with TRBD2 as a possible D gene (7 bases). The CDR3 has 12 amino acids. Per germline, CDR1 SSHAT and CDR2 FNYEAQ (reference sequence). Trimming took 4 bases from V and 9 from J, leaving 11 bases between them.

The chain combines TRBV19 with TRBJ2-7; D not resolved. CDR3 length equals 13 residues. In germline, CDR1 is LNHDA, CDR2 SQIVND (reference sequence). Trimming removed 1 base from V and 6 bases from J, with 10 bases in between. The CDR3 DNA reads TGTGCCAGTAGTATAGGCCAGTCAAGCGAGCAGTACTTC. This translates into CASSIGQSSEQYF.

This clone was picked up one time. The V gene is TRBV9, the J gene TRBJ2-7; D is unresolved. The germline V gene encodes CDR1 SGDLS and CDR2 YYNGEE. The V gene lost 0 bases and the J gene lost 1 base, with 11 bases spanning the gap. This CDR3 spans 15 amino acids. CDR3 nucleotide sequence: TGTGCCAGCAGCGTAGCTACTGGGCCTTCCTACGAGCAGTACTTC. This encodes CASSVATGPSYEQYF.

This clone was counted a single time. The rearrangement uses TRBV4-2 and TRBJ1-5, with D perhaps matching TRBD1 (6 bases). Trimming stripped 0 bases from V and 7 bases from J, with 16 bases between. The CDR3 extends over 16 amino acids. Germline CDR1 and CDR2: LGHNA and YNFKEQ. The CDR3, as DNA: TGTGCCAGCAGCCAAGATGGGGGGGCTACCATCCAGCCCCAGCATTTT. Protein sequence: CASSQDGGATIQPQHF.

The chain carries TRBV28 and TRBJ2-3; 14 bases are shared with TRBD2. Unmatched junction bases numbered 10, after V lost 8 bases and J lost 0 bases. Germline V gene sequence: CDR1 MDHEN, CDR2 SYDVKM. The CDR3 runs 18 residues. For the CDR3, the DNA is TGTGCCAGCCCGCCGGGACTAGCGGGGGTCACTAGCACAGATACGCAGTATTTT. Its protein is CASPPGLAGVTSTDTQYF.

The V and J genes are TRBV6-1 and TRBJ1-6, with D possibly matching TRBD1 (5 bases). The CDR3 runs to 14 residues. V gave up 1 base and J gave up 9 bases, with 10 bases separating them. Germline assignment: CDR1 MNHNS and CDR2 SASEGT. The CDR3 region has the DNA TGTGCCAGCAGTGAAGGTGGGGCCATTTCACCCCTCCACTTT. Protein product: CASSEGGAISPLHF.

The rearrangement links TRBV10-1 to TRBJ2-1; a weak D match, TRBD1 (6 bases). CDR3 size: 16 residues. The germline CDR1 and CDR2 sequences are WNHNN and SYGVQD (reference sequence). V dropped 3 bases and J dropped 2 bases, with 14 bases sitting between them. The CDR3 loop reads CASSEKQGRTYNEQFF. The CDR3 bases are TGCGCCAGCAGTGAAAAGCAGGGGCGAACCTACAATGAGCAGTTCTTC.